What follows describes a single T cell receptor beta chain. What it binds is unknown. Sequenced by immunoSEQ multiplex PCR; TCRdb stores in-frame clones only, minus some. Here the sample spans about 150,000 clones, 70% to 90% being singletons. This entry is derived from a study of T cell responses to AZD1222 COVID-19 vaccine. Overall study results and limits: AZD1222 recipients seropositive at baseline numbered only 6 or 7. Clonal diversity was possibly underestimated; the donors were predominantly white British and more often female. Among spike-specific TCRs, nearly half reportedly target unmutated variant regions.

This specimen consisted of peripheral blood, obtained on day 0 of AZD1222 vaccination. This receptor was identified in an adult in good health.

The DNA for the CDR3 is TGTGCCTGGAGCAGGTTGGGGACTAATGAAAAACTGTTTTTT. This gives the protein CAWSRLGTNEKLFF. The rearrangement uses TRBV30 and TRBJ1-4; D is unclear. This CDR3 contains 14 residues. Trimming removed 3 bases at V and 2 bases at J, with 10 bases between. Germline CDR1 and CDR2: GTSNPN and SVGIG (reference sequence).